Listed here are 13 T cell receptor beta chains from one sample, sequenced in a study of shared clonotypes between healthy human individuals. Measured with immunoSEQ multiplex PCR; TCRdb has only the in-frame clones, and not every one. The sample lists a few million clones, over 85% occurring once. The sample was naive CD4+ T cells sorted from blood. The subset was: CD45RA+ positively selected. The origin of the receptors is a man aged 18 to 29 in good health.

The V and J genes are TRBV5-1 and TRBJ1-6; 8 bases map to TRBD1. This CDR3 spans 14 amino acids. The trim removed 4 bases at V and 10 bases at J, leaving 7 bases unmatched. The germline CDR1 and CDR2 sequences are SGHRS and YFSETQ. Written as DNA, the CDR3 is TGCGCCAGCAGCCCAGGACAGGGCCAATCACCCCTCCACTTT. Translation: CASSPGQGQSPLHF.

The V and J genes are TRBV15 and TRBJ2-3; 9 bases are a match to TRBD2. The CDR3 totals 17 residues. With 1 base clipped from V and 6 bases from J, the junction kept 11 bases outside the gene matches. Germline V CDR1 and CDR2: LNHNV, YYDKDF (reference sequence). The CDR3 reads CATSRGAAGGVVDTQYF. The CDR3 DNA follows: TGTGCCACCAGCAGAGGTGCAGCGGGAGGAGTGGTGGATACGCAGTATTTT.

V and J are TRBV29-1 and TRBJ1-5; 7 bases map to TRBD1. V lost 6 bases, J lost 7 bases, and 15 bases stayed unmatched. The germline gives CDR1 SQVTM, CDR2 ANQGSEA. The CDR3 consists of 15 residues. CDR3 in amino acids: CSVPRREQGCQPQHF. CDR3 sequence (DNA): TGCAGCGTCCCCCGGAGGGAACAGGGGTGCCAGCCCCAGCATTTT.

This sequence joins TRBV6-1 and TRBJ2-5, with 8 bases matching TRBD1. The CDR3 is 13 residues long. Germline V gene data show CDR1 as MNHNS and CDR2 as SASEGT. The V and J ends lost 6 bases and 3 bases, in that order; junction bases with no gene match: 3. CDR3 loop: CASRLTGEETQYF. For the CDR3, the DNA is TGTGCCAGCAGATTGACAGGGGAAGAGACCCAGTACTTC.

The CDR3 nucleotides read TGCGCCGGAACAGGGTTTCGGACTGAAGCTTTCTTT. Its translation: CAGTGFRTEAFF. This rearrangement joins TRBV10-1 to TRBJ1-1, with a tentative D call TRBD1 (6 bases). From germline, CDR1 is WNHNN and CDR2 SYGVQD (reference sequence). V was shortened by 11 bases and J by 5 bases, with 15 bases between the two germline ends. The CDR3 spans 12 residues.

The gene calls are TRBV27 and TRBJ1-1; D unresolved. Germline CDR1 reads MNHEY; CDR2 reads SMNVEV (reference sequence). Trimming removed 6 bases at V and 4 bases at J, with 12 bases between. This CDR3 is built from 13 residues. CDR3 sequence (DNA): TGTGCCAGCAGCCCGAGCGGGTTCACTGAAGCTTTCTTT. Protein product: CASSPSGFTEAFF.

Note on this clone: The sample carries other DNA sequences with the same CDR3. The rearrangement uses TRBV10-3 and TRBJ2-5, with TRBD1 as a possible D gene (6 bases). The CDR3 spans 14 residues. With 3 bases removed from V and 4 bases from J, the gap between germline ends came to 12 bases. CDR1 and CDR2 from the germline V gene are ENHRY and SYGVKD. The CDR3 is CAISEGQGRETQYF. Here the CDR3 DNA reads TGTGCCATCAGTGAAGGGCAGGGGAGAGAGACCCAGTACTTC.

V and J are TRBV4-3 and TRBJ1-4; possibly TRBD1 for D (5 bases). The CDR3 spans 15 residues. The V gene lost 0 bases and the J gene lost 8 bases, with 13 bases spanning the gap. Germline V gives CDR1 LGHNA, CDR2 YSLEER. For the CDR3, the DNA is TGCGCCAGCAGCCAAGATTCGGGACTAGGGGAAAAACTGTTTTTT. This codes for CASSQDSGLGEKLFF.

In its sample, this clone was seen once. The chain uses TRBV4-3 and TRBJ1-1; D is perhaps TRBD1 (5 bases). Trimming took off 0 bases at V and 4 bases at J, with 12 bases between the two ends. There are 15 residues in the CDR3. CDR1 is LGHNA and CDR2 is YSLEER in the germline V gene. The CDR3 DNA reads TGCGCCAGCAGCCAAGAAGGGTTTGGGGGCACTGAAGCTTTCTTT. It encodes CASSQEGFGGTEAFF.

The V gene is TRBV28, the J gene TRBJ2-2; 7 nucleotides align to TRBD1. Per germline, CDR1 MDHEN and CDR2 SYDVKM. V lost 6 bases, J lost 5 bases, and 12 bases stayed unmatched. The CDR3 contains 16 residues. The CDR3 is CASSPEPRQGTGELFF. DNA for the CDR3: TGTGCCAGCAGCCCGGAACCCAGACAGGGTACCGGGGAGCTGTTTTTT.

The gene calls are TRBV28 and TRBJ1-1; weak D call: TRBD1 (5 bases). V was clipped by 6 bases and J by 6 bases, with 11 bases between them. Germline values: CDR1 MDHEN, CDR2 SYDVKM. The CDR3 totals 12 residues. The CDR3 spells CASRAGFPEAFF. Here the CDR3 DNA reads TGTGCCAGCAGGGCAGGGTTCCCTGAAGCTTTCTTT.

V and J are TRBV21-1 and TRBJ1-2; TRBD1, the table's D call, lacks a check against the DNA. TRBV21-1 is recorded as a pseudogene. The length of the CDR3 is 14 residues. The CDR3 is CASSGRTGSGGYTF. The CDR3 DNA is TGTGCCAGCAGCGGCCGGACAGGGAGCGGAGGCTACACCTTC.

V gene TRBV25-1 combines with J gene TRBJ2-3; 8 bases are a match to TRBD1. After removal of 3 bases from V and 1 base from J, the junction contained 6 bases not matched to a gene. There are 16 residues in the CDR3. Looked up from germline, CDR1 is MGHDK and CDR2 is SYGVNS. For the CDR3, the DNA is TGTGCCAGCAGTGAGTTACCGGGACAGGGCACAGATACGCAGTATTTT. It codes for CASSELPGQGTDTQYF.